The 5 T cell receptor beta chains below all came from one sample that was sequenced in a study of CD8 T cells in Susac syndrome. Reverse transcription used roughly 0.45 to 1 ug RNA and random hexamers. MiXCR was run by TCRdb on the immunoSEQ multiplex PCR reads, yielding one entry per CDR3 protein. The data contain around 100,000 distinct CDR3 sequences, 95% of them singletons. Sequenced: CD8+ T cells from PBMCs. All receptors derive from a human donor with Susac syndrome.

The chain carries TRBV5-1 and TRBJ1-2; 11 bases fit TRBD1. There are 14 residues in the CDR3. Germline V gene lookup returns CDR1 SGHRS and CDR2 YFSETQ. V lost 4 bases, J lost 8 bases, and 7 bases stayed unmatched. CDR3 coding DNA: TGCGCCAGCAGCCCCGGGACAGGGGGAGAAGGCTACACCTTC. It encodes CASSPGTGGEGYTF.

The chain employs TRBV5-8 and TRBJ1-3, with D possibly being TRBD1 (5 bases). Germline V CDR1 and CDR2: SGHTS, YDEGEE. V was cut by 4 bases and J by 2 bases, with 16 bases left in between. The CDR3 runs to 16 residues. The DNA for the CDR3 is TGTGCCAGCAGCCTTGGGACCTGGGAGGCTGGAAACACCATATATTTT. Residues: CASSLGTWEAGNTIYF.

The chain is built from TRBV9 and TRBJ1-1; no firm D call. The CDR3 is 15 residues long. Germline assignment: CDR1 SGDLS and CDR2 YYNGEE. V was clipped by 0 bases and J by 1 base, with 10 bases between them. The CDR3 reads CASSVEPGGNTEAFF. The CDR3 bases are TGTGCCAGCAGCGTAGAACCAGGAGGGAACACTGAAGCTTTCTTT.

The CDR3 is CASSLVGGTEAFF. The CDR3 nucleotides are TGTGCCAGCAGCTTAGTCGGCGGCACTGAAGCTTTCTTT. The V gene is TRBV13, the J gene TRBJ1-1; D is uncertain. The V end lost 1 base, the J end lost 4 bases, and 7 bases lay between the germline ends. This CDR3 spans 13 amino acids. Germline assignment: CDR1 PRHDT and CDR2 FYEKMQ (reference sequence).

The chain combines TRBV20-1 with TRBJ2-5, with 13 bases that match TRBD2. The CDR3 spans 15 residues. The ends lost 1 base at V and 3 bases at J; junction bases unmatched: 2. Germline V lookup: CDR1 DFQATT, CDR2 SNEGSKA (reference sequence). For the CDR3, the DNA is TGCAGTGCTAGAGTACTAGCGGGAGGGGAAGAGACCCAGTACTTC. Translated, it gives CSARVLAGGEETQYF.